This is a list of T cell receptor beta chains from one sample in a study of blood T cell repertoires in COVID-19. Profiled with immunoSEQ multiplex PCR; TCRdb holds only in-frame clones, not every one. The table has about half a million clones, 70% to 90% seen once; the top ten hold approximately 3.2%. The sequenced material came from peripheral blood. These receptors were taken from a human donor in a cohort sampled during active COVID-19. Each CDR3 is given without its conserved first and last residue.

TRBV5-1	TRBJ1-3	ASSSGTGELNRRY
TRBV3-1/TRBV3-2	TRBJ1-2	ASSQASGRLNYGYT
TRBV7-9	TRBJ2-2	AGPDGTGDTGELF
TRBV20-1	TRBJ2-5	SASDSGSPSETQY
TRBV6-5	TRBJ1-2	ASSPGDGPRGYT
TRBV9	TRBJ2-7	ASSVAGGSFEQY
TRBV3-1/TRBV3-2	TRBJ1-1	ASSLTVNTEAF
TRBV29-1	TRBJ1-5	SARTGGLNQPQH
TRBV6-5	TRBJ2-7	ASSILGGVNEQY
TRBV18	TRBJ2-2	ASSPSGQLNTGELF
TRBV29-1	TRBJ1-1	SSTTGPGMNTEAF
TRBV30	TRBJ1-3	AWSVQSGNTIY
TRBV5-5	TRBJ2-3	ASSHLGGGTDTQY
TRBV6-5	TRBJ1-3	ASSVPGTGNTIY
TRBV30	TRBJ2-1	AWSVSPASGDEQF
TRBV5-6	TRBJ2-1	ASSGGLAGGVHEQF
TRBV3-1/TRBV3-2	TRBJ2-1	ASSHPGGGEQF
TRBV4-1	TRBJ1-2	ASSRTGTGNGYT
TRBV7-3	TRBJ2-3	ASSLQGGTDTQY
TRBV5-6	TRBJ2-3	ASSRTRRGTDTQY
TRBV6-6	TRBJ2-3	ASSSQRERADTQY
TRBV4-1	TRBJ1-3	ASSPGQGESGNTIY
TRBV7-9	TRBJ1-6	AGQEWSSYNSPLH
TRBV11-2	TRBJ2-3	ASSLLAGSDTDTQY
TRBV19	TRBJ2-7	ASSDLGVAGRYEQY
TRBV7-9	TRBJ2-3	ASSLQDTQY
TRBV30	TRBJ2-2	AWRLQGANTGELF
TRBV4-2	TRBJ1-1	ASSPQQGPNTEAF
TRBV9	TRBJ2-3	ASSVGGAYLTDTQY
TRBV5-1	TRBJ2-7	ASSGSSSPTYEQY
TRBV28	TRBJ1-5	ASRSEGSNQPQH
TRBV3-1/TRBV3-2	TRBJ2-5	ASSQDPGLETQY
TRBV4-1	TRBJ2-3	ASSQGGTSGSSDTQY
TRBV27	TRBJ1-5	ASSLVPPQGNQPQH
TRBV9	TRBJ2-2	ASSPGLSLDTGELF
TRBV5-6	TRBJ2-5	ASSFNRGRETQY
TRBV6-9	TRBJ1-1	ASSTRTGGGLNTEAF
TRBV5-1	TRBJ1-3	ASSLPGGESSGNTIY
TRBV9	TRBJ1-4	ASTLFPGANEKLF
TRBV14	TRBJ2-1	ASSPQDTNYNEQF
TRBV28	TRBJ2-1	ASSFHDRIYNEQF
TRBV10-1	TRBJ2-1	ATSTGQSSYNEQF
TRBV20-1	TRBJ2-3	SASLFGGGGTDTQY
TRBV7-8	TRBJ1-3	ASARAGTLAGNTIY
TRBV28	TRBJ2-7	ASSSGGQGLDEQY